Below, 32 T cell receptor beta chains from the same sample are listed, as sequenced in a study of T cells in Graves' hyperthyroidism and ophthalmopathy. Researchers took RNA transcripts and amplified the TCR beta CDR3 regions from them. Primed by the HTBI set, a first-round RT-PCR was run on the TCR CDR3. TCRdb re-called the multiplex PCR reads with MiXCR, one entry per CDR3 protein. Of approximately 370,000 distinct CDR3 sequences in the sample, about 16% were seen once. The sample was blood. The receptors shown here come from a woman under 40 with Graves' hyperthyroidism.

DNA for the CDR3: TGCAGTGCTAGCCCGGGCCTAGCGGGAGGGCCCAATGAGCAGTTCTTC. This gives the protein CSASPGLAGGPNEQFF. The chain links TRBV20-1 to TRBJ2-1; TRBD2 matches at 12 bases. The CDR3 runs 16 residues. J gave up 6 bases and V 3 bases, and 9 bases lay outside the gene matches. The germline V gene has CDR1 DFQATT and CDR2 SNEGSKA (reference sequence).

In its sample, this clonotype was seen many times. This chain uses TRBV10-3 with TRBJ2-5; 12 bases match TRBD1. This CDR3 is 16 amino acids long. The junction had 6 bases not matched to a gene; V was cut back by 3 bases and J by 4 bases. CDR1 and CDR2 (germline): ENHRY, SYGVKD. The CDR3 reads CAISDFGTGGRETQYF. The DNA of the CDR3 is TGTGCCATCAGTGACTTTGGGACAGGGGGCCGAGAGACCCAGTACTTC.

This chain links TRBV9 with TRBJ2-7, with a weak D call TRBD1 (5 bases). V lost 3 bases to trimming and J lost 2 bases, with 12 bases between them. Germline lookup yields CDR1 SGDLS and CDR2 YYNGEE. The CDR3 runs 14 residues. CDR3 sequence: CASSEGILAYEQYF. CDR3 DNA: TGTGCCAGCAGCGAGGGGATATTGGCCTACGAGCAGTACTTC.

This clonotype was counted at least ten times. This rearrangement joins TRBV7-2 to TRBJ2-7, with 7 bases identical to TRBD2. The V gene end was trimmed by 0 bases and the J gene end by 5 bases; junction bases not matched to a gene: 10. This CDR3 is built from 16 residues. Germline CDR1 SGHTA, CDR2 FQGNSA. CDR3 protein: CASSLAAGDYQDEQYF. CDR3 bases: TGTGCCAGCAGCTTAGCGGCGGGAGACTATCAGGACGAGCAGTACTTC.

This chain connects TRBV7-9 to TRBJ1-3; D is undetermined. CDR1 SEHNR and CDR2 FQNEAQ come from the germline V gene (reference sequence). The CDR3 consists of 17 residues. Trimming left V 1 base short and J 0 bases short, with 13 bases between. CDR3 in DNA: TGTGCCAGCAGCTTAGATCAGTCCGACATCTCTGGAAACACCATATATTTT. It specifies CASSLDQSDISGNTIYF.

This clonotype has ten or more counts. The J gene is TRBJ2-7, the V gene TRBV12-3 or TRBV12-4, with 7 nucleotides matching TRBD2. Unmatched junction bases numbered 10, after V lost 7 bases and J lost 7 bases. There are 13 residues in the CDR3. Written as DNA, the CDR3 is TGTGCCAGCACCACTGCGGGGGTGGGGGAGCAGTACTTC. This gives the protein CASTTAGVGEQYF.

This clonotype was counted at least ten times. This chain uses TRBV2 with TRBJ2-5; D might be TRBD2 (5 bases). This CDR3 region has 13 residues. V was cut by 6 bases and J by 1 base, with 9 bases left in between. The germline CDR1 and CDR2 sequences are SNHLY and FYNNEI. CDR3 residues: CASRKGVQETQYF. CDR3 sequence (DNA): TGTGCCAGCAGGAAGGGAGTCCAAGAGACCCAGTACTTC. The whole variable domain, remainder taken from reference TRBV2 and TRBJ2-5, is EPEVTQTPSHQVTQMGQEVILRCVPISNHLYFYWYRQILGQKVEFLVSFYNNEISEKSEIFDDQFSVERPDGSNFTLKIRSTKLEDSAMYFCASRKGVQETQYFGPGTRLLVL.

This clonotype has a handful of counts. The V and J genes are TRBV19 and TRBJ1-5; no clear D gene. Per germline, CDR1 LNHDA and CDR2 SQIVND (reference sequence). With 1 base removed from V and 5 bases from J, the gap between germline ends came to 6 bases. This CDR3 has 13 amino acids. The CDR3 nucleotides read TGTGCCAGTAGTATAGGGGTTCATCAGCCCCAGCATTTT. Encoded protein: CASSIGVHQPQHF.

This clonotype came up a few times. The chain is built from TRBV7-9 and TRBJ1-6; the D gene is possibly TRBD1 (6 bases). V gave up 5 bases and J gave up 7 bases, with 15 bases separating them. Per the germline V gene, CDR1 is SEHNR and CDR2 is FQNEAQ (reference sequence). The CDR3 spans 15 residues. Written as DNA, the CDR3 is TGTGCCAGCAGCCCCGACACAGGGAACAATTCACCCCTCCACTTT. Its translation is CASSPDTGNNSPLHF.

The genes are TRBV7-2 and TRBJ2-4, with 8 bases identical to TRBD1. Germline loops: CDR1 SGHTA, CDR2 FQGNSA. The trim removed 5 bases at V and 3 bases at J, leaving 9 bases unmatched. The CDR3 length is 16 residues. The CDR3 DNA is TGTGCCAGCAGCCCCCGGACAGGGAGAAACAAAAACATTCAGTACTTC. Translated, it gives CASSPRTGRNKNIQYF.

A note on this clonotype: A read error is possible here, since a much larger clone lies one base away. The rearrangement links TRBV9 to TRBJ2-2, with D possibly being TRBD1 (6 bases). The CDR3 totals 14 residues. The germline V gene has CDR1 SGDLS and CDR2 YYNGEE. CDR3 nucleotides: TGTACCAGCAGTACGACAGGGAACACCGGGGAGCTGTTTTTT. Its protein product is CTSSTTGNTGELFF.

This clonotype was seen repeatedly, ten times or more. CDR3 region: CSGLDRDEKLFF. CDR3 nucleotide sequence: TGCAGCGGCCTAGACAGGGACGAAAAACTGTTTTTT. The V gene is TRBV29-1, the J gene TRBJ1-4; 7 nucleotides match TRBD1. From germline, CDR1 is SQVTM and CDR2 ANQGSEA. CDR3 length equals 12 residues. The J segment lost 8 bases and the V segment lost 7 bases, leaving 7 bases of the junction unmatched.

The chain recombines TRBV20-1 with TRBJ2-5; tentative D call: TRBD2 (7 bases). CDR3 size: 12 residues. Germline V CDR1 and CDR2: DFQATT, SNEGSKA (reference sequence). Trimming cost V 6 bases and J 5 bases, with 13 bases left between them. The CDR3 DNA reads as TGCAGTGCAAAAGAGGGGGGGGAGACCCAGTACTTC. This gives the protein CSAKEGGETQYF.

This clonotype was counted at least ten times. The rearrangement links TRBV11-2 to TRBJ2-3; D call uncertain. The CDR3 sequence is 14 residues long. In germline, CDR1 is SGHAT, CDR2 FQNNGV. V was clipped by 2 bases and J by 4 bases, with 10 bases between them. The CDR3 protein is CASSLIQSADTQYF. As DNA, the CDR3 is TGTGCCAGCAGCTTAATTCAGAGCGCAGATACGCAGTATTTT.

This clonotype showed up many times. The chain carries TRBV24-1 and TRBJ2-5, with a tentative D call TRBD2 (7 bases). This CDR3 region has 15 residues. Germline V lookup: CDR1 KGHDR, CDR2 SFDVKD. V lost 1 base and J 4 bases, leaving 12 bases between the germline ends. CDR3 sequence: CATSDFAGAGETQYF. DNA of the CDR3: TGTGCCACCAGTGATTTCGCGGGGGCTGGAGAGACCCAGTACTTC.

The sample holds many counts of this clonotype. The rearrangement uses TRBV7-3 and TRBJ2-3; D is tentatively TRBD1 or TRBD2 (6 bases each). Germline CDR1 and CDR2: SGHTA and FQGTGA. This CDR3 spans 16 amino acids. The V and J ends lost 7 bases and 0 bases respectively, with 17 bases between them. The CDR3 nucleotides are TGTGCCAGCAACCCCTCGGGGGCAGGTAGCACAGATACGCAGTATTTT. Amino acid sequence: CASNPSGAGSTDTQYF.

In its sample, this clonotype was seen many times. The chain couples TRBV28 to TRBJ2-2; 10 bases line up with TRBD1. Germline CDR1 MDHEN, CDR2 SYDVKM. After removal of 8 bases from V and 7 bases from J, the junction contained 7 bases not matched to a gene. CDR3 length: 14 residues. CDR3 sequence reads: CASYGTGAYGELFF. The CDR3 DNA sequence: TGTGCCAGCTACGGGACAGGGGCGTACGGGGAGCTGTTTTTT.

Worth noting for this clonotype: This likely comes from a read error, as the CDR3 has no conserved phenylalanine or tryptophan at its end. The rearrangement uses TRBV6-2 or TRBV6-3 and TRBJ2-1; 10 bases map to TRBD2. V was clipped by 6 bases and J by 0 bases; unmatched bases: 2. The CDR3 is 15 amino acids. The germline CDR1 and CDR2 sequences are MNHEY and SVGEGT. CDR3 nucleotide sequence: TGTGCCAGCAGCGCTAGCGGGAGCTCCTACAATGAGCAGTTCCTC. It translates to CASSASGSSYNEQFL.

The V gene is TRBV7-9, the J gene TRBJ2-7, with D hard to call. Germline V gives CDR1 SEHNR, CDR2 FQNEAQ (reference sequence). The CDR3 is made up of 12 amino acids. V shed 4 bases and J shed 4 bases, with 8 bases lying between them. The CDR3 nucleotides read TGTGCCAGCAGCTACACGAGATACGAGCAGTACTTC. Protein product: CASSYTRYEQYF.

The genes are TRBV7-3 and TRBJ2-1; 9 bases are a match to TRBD2. Germline V lookup: CDR1 SGHTA, CDR2 FQGTGA. The ends lost 5 bases at V and 9 bases at J; junction bases unmatched: 8. This CDR3 is 14 amino acids long. CDR3 sequence (DNA): TGTGCCAGCAGCCCCATTAGCGGGAGTAGTGAGCAGTTCTTC. Amino acids: CASSPISGSSEQFF.

This clonotype has only a few counts. The chain links TRBV9 to TRBJ2-7, with 9 bases aligning to TRBD1. Losses at the gene ends were 4 bases for V and 6 bases for J; bases not matched to a gene: 8. Germline loops: CDR1 SGDLS, CDR2 YYNGEE. The CDR3 has 14 residues. The CDR3 DNA follows: TGTGCCAGCAGCCCGACAGGGGGTTCGACCGAGCAGTACTTC. This gives the protein CASSPTGGSTEQYF.

As DNA, the CDR3 is TGTGCCAGCACCGGACTAGCAGGAGGAAGCGAGCAGTACTTC. As protein: CASTGLAGGSEQYF. The chain combines TRBV28 with TRBJ2-7, with 8 bases lining up with TRBD2. V lost 7 bases to trimming and J lost 6 bases; unmatched junction nucleotides: 11. This CDR3 spans 14 amino acids. CDR1 is MDHEN, CDR2 SYDVKM, per germline.

A few counts support this clonotype. V usage is TRBV6-1 and J usage is TRBJ1-3; 8 positions agree with TRBD1. CDR1 is MNHNS and CDR2 is SASEGT in the germline V gene. The J segment lost 1 base and the V segment lost 7 bases, leaving 9 bases of the junction unmatched. The CDR3 is 16 amino acids. The DNA of the CDR3 is TGTGCCAGCATGCGGGGGCAGGGGGCATCTGGAAACACCATATATTTT. It specifies CASMRGQGASGNTIYF.

This clonotype was seen a few times. Here the CDR3 reads CASSYGKGNIAKNIQYF. CDR3 nucleotide sequence: TGTGCCAGCAGTTACGGGAAGGGCAATATAGCCAAAAACATTCAGTACTTC. The rearrangement uses TRBV6-6 and TRBJ2-4, with no clear D. Between the trimmed V and J ends, which lost 2 bases and 0 bases, there was a span of 14 bases. CDR3 length equals 17 residues. CDR1 MNHNY and CDR2 SVGAGI come from the germline V gene (reference sequence).

The chain has TRBV6-1 and TRBJ1-3; D is perhaps TRBD1 (5 bases). Germline V gene data show CDR1 as MNHNS and CDR2 as SASEGT. Trimming left V 6 bases short and J 2 bases short, with 17 bases between. The CDR3 consists of 16 residues. CDR3 region: CASRTLWAGAGNTIYF. Here the CDR3 DNA reads TGTGCCAGCAGAACCTTATGGGCGGGGGCTGGAAACACCATATATTTT.

The chain carries TRBV18 and TRBJ2-3, with TRBD2 matching over 11 bases. Germline V CDR1 and CDR2: KGHSH, LQKENI. Trimming took 3 bases from V and 3 from J; bases not matched to a gene: 2. The length of the CDR3 is 15 residues. DNA for the CDR3: TGTGCCAGCTCACCGACTAGCGGGAAGACAGATACGCAGTATTTT. This gives the protein CASSPTSGKTDTQYF.

This clonotype turned up a few times. The rearrangement joins TRBV10-3 to TRBJ2-1; no clear D gene. Trimming stripped 7 bases from V and 4 bases from J, with 11 bases between. Per the germline V gene, CDR1 is ENHRY and CDR2 is SYGVKD. The CDR3 consists of 13 residues. Here the CDR3 DNA reads TGTGCCATCAAATCGGCCCGTTACAATGAGCAGTTCTTC. It translates to CAIKSARYNEQFF.

This clonotype was seen more than once but under ten times. CDR3 nucleotides: TGTGCCATCAGACGACTAGCGGGAAAATCCAATGAGCAGTTCTTC. Protein product: CAIRRLAGKSNEQFF. V usage is TRBV10-3 and J usage is TRBJ2-1, with 11 bases lining up with TRBD2. This CDR3 has 15 residues. Germline CDR1 is ENHRY and CDR2 is SYGVKD. V lost 6 bases and J lost 6; bases outside the gene matches: 7.

This clonotype was detected ten times or more. The CDR3 DNA follows: TGTGCCAGCTCACCGGCTAGCGGGGTCTACGAGCAGTACTTC. Its protein is CASSPASGVYEQYF. The rearrangement uses TRBV18 and TRBJ2-7; 9 bases agree with TRBD2. V dropped 3 bases and J dropped 3; count of bases not matched to a gene: 3. This CDR3 spans 14 amino acids. Germline CDR1 is KGHSH and CDR2 is LQKENI. Complete variable domain (other parts from reference TRBV18 and TRBJ2-7): NAGVMQNPRHLVRRRGQEARLRCSPMKGHSHVYWYRQLPEEGLKFMVYLQKENIIDESGMPKERFSAEFPKEGPSILRIQQVVRGDSAAYFCASSPASGVYEQYFGPGTRLTVT.

This clonotype was picked up many times. The rearrangement uses TRBV7-9 and TRBJ2-1; TRBD1 matches 7 bases. The CDR3 is made up of 14 amino acids. Germline V gene sequence: CDR1 SEHNR, CDR2 FQNEAQ (reference sequence). Unmatched junction bases numbered 6, after V lost 4 bases and J lost 6 bases. Here the CDR3 reads CASSSPGQFNEQFF. DNA for the CDR3: TGTGCCAGCAGCTCGCCGGGACAGTTCAATGAGCAGTTCTTC.

This clonotype was observed at least ten times. The J gene is TRBJ2-7, the V gene TRBV27, with D possibly being TRBD2 (5 bases). Between the trimmed V and J ends, which lost 5 bases and 0 bases, there was a span of 17 bases. The germline gives CDR1 MNHEY, CDR2 SMNVEV (reference sequence). There are 16 residues in the CDR3. CDR3 nucleotides: TGTGCCAGCAGTCCCACCCTAGCCTTCAGCTCCTACGAGCAGTACTTC. As protein: CASSPTLAFSSYEQYF.

This clonotype appeared many times. The chain carries TRBV11-2 and TRBJ2-7; 7 bases agree with TRBD1. Trimming removed 3 bases from V and 3 bases from J; junction bases left unmatched: 5. The germline gives CDR1 SGHAT, CDR2 FQNNGV. The CDR3 spans 14 residues. CDR3 DNA sequence: TGTGCCAGCAGCTTGTGGGACAGAAACTACGAGCAGTACTTC. Its protein product is CASSLWDRNYEQYF.